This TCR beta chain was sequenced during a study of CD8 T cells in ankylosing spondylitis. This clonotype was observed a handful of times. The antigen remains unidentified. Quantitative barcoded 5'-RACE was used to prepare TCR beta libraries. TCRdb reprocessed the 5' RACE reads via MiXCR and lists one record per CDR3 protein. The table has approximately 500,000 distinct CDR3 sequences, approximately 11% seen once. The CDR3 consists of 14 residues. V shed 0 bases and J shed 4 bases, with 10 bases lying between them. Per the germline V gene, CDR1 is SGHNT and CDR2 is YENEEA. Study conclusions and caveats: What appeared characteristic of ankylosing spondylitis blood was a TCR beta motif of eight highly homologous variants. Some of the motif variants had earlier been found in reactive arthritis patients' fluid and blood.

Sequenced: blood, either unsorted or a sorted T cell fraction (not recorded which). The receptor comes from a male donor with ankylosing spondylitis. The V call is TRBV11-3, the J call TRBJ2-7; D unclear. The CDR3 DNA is TGTGCCAGCAGCTTAGATGTCCGGAGTTACGAGCAGTACGTC. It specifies CASSLDVRSYEQYV.